One TCR beta chain is described in this entry. As yet, its antigen is unknown. The data are from a study of siplizumab effects on memory and regulatory T cells. Notes on the study in general: Controls had approximately 27% Treg-derived mappable alloreactive CD4+ clones on average, versus approximately 69% with siplizumab. Sequences below about 10^-5 frequency were poorly captured. As a result, only a minor fraction of alloreactive clones mapped to unstimulated subsets. A naive or memory phenotype could not be assigned to roughly 80-96% of the proliferating CD4+ or CD8+ clones.

TCRdb keeps only in-frame clones here, not all; method: immunoSEQ multiplex PCR. The data contain about 120,000 clones, less than 95% of them seen just once; the ten biggest clones take up roughly 1.5%. V was shortened by 6 bases and J by 0 bases, with 7 bases between the two germline ends. This CDR3 spans 13 amino acids. Germline lookup yields CDR1 MNHEY and CDR2 SVGAGI. Specimen: non-Treg CD4+ T cells sorted from blood. The J gene is TRBJ2-3, the V gene TRBV6-5; D call uncertain. This clonotype was sampled from a human donor in good health. DNA of the CDR3: TGTGCCAGCAGGGAATCAAGCACAGATACGCAGTATTTT. This sequence encodes CASRESSTDTQYF.